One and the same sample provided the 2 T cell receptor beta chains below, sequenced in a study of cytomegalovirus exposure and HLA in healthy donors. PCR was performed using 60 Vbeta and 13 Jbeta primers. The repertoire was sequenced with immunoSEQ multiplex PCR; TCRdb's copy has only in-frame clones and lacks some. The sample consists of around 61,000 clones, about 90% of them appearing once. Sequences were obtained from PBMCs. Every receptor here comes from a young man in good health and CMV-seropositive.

CDR3 bases: TGTGCCAGCAGCGTAGCTTACAGGGGAGAGGCCGGGGAGCTGTTTTTT. Amino acids: CASSVAYRGEAGELFF. The J gene is TRBJ2-2, the V gene TRBV9; 7 bases map to TRBD1. CDR3 length: 16 residues. The V segment lost 0 bases and the J segment 6 bases; nucleotides outside the gene matches: 8. Germline V gene data show CDR1 as SGDLS and CDR2 as YYNGEE.

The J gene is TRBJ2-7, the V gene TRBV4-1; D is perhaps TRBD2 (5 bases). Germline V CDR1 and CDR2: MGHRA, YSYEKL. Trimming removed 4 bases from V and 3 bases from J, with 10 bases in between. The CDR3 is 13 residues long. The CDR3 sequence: CASSPTTYYEQYF. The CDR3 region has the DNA TGCGCCAGCAGCCCGACTACATACTACGAGCAGTACTTC.